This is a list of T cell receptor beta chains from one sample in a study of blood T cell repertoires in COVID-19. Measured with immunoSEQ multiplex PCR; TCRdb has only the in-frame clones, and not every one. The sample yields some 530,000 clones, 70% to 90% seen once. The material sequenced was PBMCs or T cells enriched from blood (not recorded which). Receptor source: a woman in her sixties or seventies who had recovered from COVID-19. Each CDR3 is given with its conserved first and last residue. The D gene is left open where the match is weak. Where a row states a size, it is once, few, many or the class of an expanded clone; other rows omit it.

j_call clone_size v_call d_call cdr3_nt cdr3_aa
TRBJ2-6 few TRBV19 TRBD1 TGTGCCAGTAATCGGGCAGGGGGCATCTCTGGGGCCAACGTCCTGACTTTC CASNRAGGISGANVLTF
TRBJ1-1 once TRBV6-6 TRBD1 TGTGCCAGCAGTACAGGGGGCTCAGAAGCTTTCTTT CASSTGGSEAFF
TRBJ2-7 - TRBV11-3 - TGTGCCAGCAGCTTACGGAACAGGGAGTACGAGCAGTACTTC CASSLRNREYEQYF
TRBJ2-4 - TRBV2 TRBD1 TGTGCCAGCACCAGGGGGCAACAGCAAAACATTCAGTACTTC CASTRGQQQNIQYF
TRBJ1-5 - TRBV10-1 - TGCGCCAGCAGTGAGTCACTACTGAGCAATCAGCCCCAGCATTTT CASSESLLSNQPQHF
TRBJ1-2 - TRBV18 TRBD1 TGTGCCAGCTCACCTGGGACAGGGTATGGCTACACCTTC CASSPGTGYGYTF
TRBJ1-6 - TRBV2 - TGTGCCAGCAGAGGTTATGGGGCACCGAATTCACCCCTCCACTTT CASRGYGAPNSPLHF
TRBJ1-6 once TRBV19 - TGTGCCAGCCGGGACACCAATAATTCACCCCTCCACTTT CASRDTNNSPLHF
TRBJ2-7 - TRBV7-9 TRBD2 TGTGCCAGCAGCCCGGCCGGGACTAGGTTCTACGAGCAGTACTTC CASSPAGTRFYEQYF
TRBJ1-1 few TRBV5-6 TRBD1 TGTGCCAGCAGATCGACCGGGACAGGGAAGACTGAAGCTTTCTTT CASRSTGTGKTEAFF
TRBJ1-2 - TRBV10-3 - TGTGCCATCAGTGCCTTGGTGGGGGGGGAGGATGGCTACACCTTC CAISALVGGEDGYTF
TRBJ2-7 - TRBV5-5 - TGTGCCAGCAGCCCCACTCGCGACAGTGCCTACGAGCAGTACTTC CASSPTRDSAYEQYF
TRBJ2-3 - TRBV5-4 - TGTGCCAGCAGCTTGGGGCAGGGCTTCACAGATACGCAGTATTTT CASSLGQGFTDTQYF
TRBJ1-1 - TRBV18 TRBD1 TGTGCCAGCTCACCTAGGACAGGGGAGACTGAAGCTTTCTTT CASSPRTGETEAFF
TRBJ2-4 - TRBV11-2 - TGTGCCAGCAGCTTAGAAGGGACACTAGCCAAAAACATTCAGTACTTC CASSLEGTLAKNIQYF
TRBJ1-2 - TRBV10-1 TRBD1 TGCGCCAGCACTGAACCTCGGGACAGGCACTATGGCTACACCTTC CASTEPRDRHYGYTF
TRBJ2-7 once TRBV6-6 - TGTGCCAGCAGCAACGACGGGGGATACTACGAGCAGTACTTC CASSNDGGYYEQYF
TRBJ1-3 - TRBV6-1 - TGTGCCAGCAGTGAATACGCAGGCGTCTCTGGAAACACCATATATTTT CASSEYAGVSGNTIYF
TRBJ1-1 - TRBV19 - TGTGCCAGTTCCCACCTACAGGGAGTGAAGGACACTGAAGCTTTCTTT CASSHLQGVKDTEAFF
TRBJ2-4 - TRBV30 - TGTGCCTGGAGTGTACGACGGGGTACGGAAAACATTCAGTACTTC CAWSVRRGTENIQYF
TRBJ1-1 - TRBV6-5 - TGTGCCAGCAGTTCCTTAGTGCTTCCGAACACTGAAGCTTTCTTT CASSSLVLPNTEAFF
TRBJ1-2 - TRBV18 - TGTGCCAGCTCACCCGAAGGAGCCGGCTACACCTTC CASSPEGAGYTF
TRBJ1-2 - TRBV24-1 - TGTGCCACCAGCCCTCAGGGGATGGGTGGCTACACCTTC CATSPQGMGGYTF
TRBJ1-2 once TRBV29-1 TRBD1 TGCAGCGCTAAGGACAGGGGGCGCAGCTACACCTTC CSAKDRGRSYTF
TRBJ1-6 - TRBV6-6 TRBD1 TGTGCCAGCAGTTACGACAGGGGAGGTAATTCACCCCTCCACTTT CASSYDRGGNSPLHF
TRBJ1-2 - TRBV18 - TGTGCCAGCTCCAACGAGGCGGGCTATGGCTACACCTTC CASSNEAGYGYTF
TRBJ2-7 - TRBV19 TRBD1 TGTGCCAGTAGTACCCAGGGGGCAGGAGCAGTTTACGAGCAGTACTTC CASSTQGAGAVYEQYF
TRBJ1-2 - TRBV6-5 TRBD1 TGTGCCAGCACCCCCGACAGGGCATACTATGGCTACACCTTC CASTPDRAYYGYTF
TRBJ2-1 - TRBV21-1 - TGTGCCAGCCGGTCTCGGGGACTAGCGGGGGGGCGGTCCCCCGTCTACAATGAGCAGTTCTTC CASRSRGLAGGRSPVYNEQFF
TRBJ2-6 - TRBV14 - TGTGCCAGCAGCCAAGTCGCAGGCAAACTCTCTGGGGCCAACGTCCTGACTTTC CASSQVAGKLSGANVLTF
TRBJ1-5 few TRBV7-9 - TGTGCCAGCAGCCTCGAGGGGGTGGGCAATCAGCCCCAGCATTTT CASSLEGVGNQPQHF
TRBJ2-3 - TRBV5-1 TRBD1 TGCGCCAGCAGCTTGGGTACAGGGGGAGGTGATACGCAGTATTTT CASSLGTGGGDTQYF
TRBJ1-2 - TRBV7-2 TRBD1 TGTGCCAGCAGCTTAGTGACAGGGGGCGTCTATGGCTACACCTTC CASSLVTGGVYGYTF
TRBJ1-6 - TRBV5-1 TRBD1 TGCGCCAGTGGACAGGGTAATTCACCCCTCCACTTT CASGQGNSPLHF
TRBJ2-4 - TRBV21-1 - TGTGCCAGCACCCCTCGACCGACAGGAGGCCTCGCCAAAAACATTCAGTACTTC CASTPRPTGGLAKNIQYF
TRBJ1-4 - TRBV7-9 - TGTGCCAGCAGCCCCACCGCCTTGACAGAAAAACTGTTTTTT CASSPTALTEKLFF
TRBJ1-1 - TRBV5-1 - TGCGCCAGCAGTTATGACAGCCAGAACACTGAAGCTTTCTTT CASSYDSQNTEAFF
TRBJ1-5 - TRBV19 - TGTGCCAGTAGTAGTCGGGAGGGTTGGAATCAGCCCCAGCATTTT CASSSREGWNQPQHF
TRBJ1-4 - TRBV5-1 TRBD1 TGCGCCAGCAGCCAAACCGGGACAGGGCCTGAAAAACTGTTTTTT CASSQTGTGPEKLFF
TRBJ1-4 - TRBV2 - TGTGCCAGCAGGGAGACCGGTCTTCGAAATGAAAAACTGTTTTTT CASRETGLRNEKLFF
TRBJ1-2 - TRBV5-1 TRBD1 TGCGCCAGCAGCTGGACAGGTCGGAACTATGGCTACACCTTC CASSWTGRNYGYTF
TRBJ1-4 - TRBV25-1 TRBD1 TGTGCCAGCAGTACCGGGACAGCCCGTGAAAAACTGTTTTTT CASSTGTAREKLFF
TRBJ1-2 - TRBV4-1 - TGCGCCAGCAGCCAAGGTATAGGACAGAACTATGGCTACACCTTC CASSQGIGQNYGYTF